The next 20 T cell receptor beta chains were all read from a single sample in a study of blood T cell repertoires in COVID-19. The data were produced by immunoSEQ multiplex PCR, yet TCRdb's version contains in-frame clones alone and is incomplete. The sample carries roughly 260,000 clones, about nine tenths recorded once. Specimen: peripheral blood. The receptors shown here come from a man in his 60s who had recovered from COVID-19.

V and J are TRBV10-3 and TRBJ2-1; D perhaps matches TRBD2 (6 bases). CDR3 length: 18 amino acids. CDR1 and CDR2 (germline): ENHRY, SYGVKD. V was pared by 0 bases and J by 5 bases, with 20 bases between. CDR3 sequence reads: CAISESRSGEIPNNEQFF. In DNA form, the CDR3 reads TGTGCCATCAGTGAGTCGCGCTCGGGGGAGATCCCTAACAATGAGCAGTTCTTC.

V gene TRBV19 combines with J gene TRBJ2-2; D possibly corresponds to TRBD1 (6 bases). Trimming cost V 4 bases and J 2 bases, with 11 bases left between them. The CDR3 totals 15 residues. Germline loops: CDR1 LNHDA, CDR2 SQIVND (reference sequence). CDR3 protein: CASSKVTGNTGELFF. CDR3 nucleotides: TGTGCCAGTAGTAAGGTGACAGGAAACACCGGGGAGCTGTTTTTT.

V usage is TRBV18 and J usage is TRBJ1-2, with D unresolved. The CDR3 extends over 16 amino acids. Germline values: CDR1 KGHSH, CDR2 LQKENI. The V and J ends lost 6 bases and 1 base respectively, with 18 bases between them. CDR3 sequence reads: CASSTAREFLNYGYTF. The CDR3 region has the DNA TGTGCCAGCTCCACCGCTCGGGAATTCCTTAACTATGGCTACACCTTC.

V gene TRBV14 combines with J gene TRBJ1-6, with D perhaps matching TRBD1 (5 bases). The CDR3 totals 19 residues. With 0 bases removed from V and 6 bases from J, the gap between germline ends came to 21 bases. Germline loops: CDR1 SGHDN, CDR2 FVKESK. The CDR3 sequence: CASSQERGGAAMSNSPLHF. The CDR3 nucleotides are TGTGCCAGCAGCCAAGAACGTGGAGGGGCTGCGATGAGTAATTCACCCCTCCACTTT.

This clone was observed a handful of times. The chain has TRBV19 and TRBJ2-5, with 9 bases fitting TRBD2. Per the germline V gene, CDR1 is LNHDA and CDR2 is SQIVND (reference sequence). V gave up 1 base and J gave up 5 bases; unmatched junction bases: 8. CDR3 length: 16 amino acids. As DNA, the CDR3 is TGTGCCAGTAGTATAGCGGGCGGGGGGGACTTCGAGACCCAGTACTTC. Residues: CASSIAGGGDFETQYF.

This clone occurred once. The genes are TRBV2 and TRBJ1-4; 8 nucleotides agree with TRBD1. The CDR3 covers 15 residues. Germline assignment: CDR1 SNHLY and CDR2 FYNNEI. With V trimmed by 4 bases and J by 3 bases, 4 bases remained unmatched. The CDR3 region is CASSGQGMANEKLFF. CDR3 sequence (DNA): TGTGCCAGCAGTGGACAGGGGATGGCTAATGAAAAACTGTTTTTT. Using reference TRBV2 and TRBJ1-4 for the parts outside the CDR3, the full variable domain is EPEVTQTPSHQVTQMGQEVILRCVPISNHLYFYWYRQILGQKVEFLVSFYNNEISEKSEIFDDQFSVERPDGSNFTLKIRSTKLEDSAMYFCASSGQGMANEKLFFGSGTQLSVL.

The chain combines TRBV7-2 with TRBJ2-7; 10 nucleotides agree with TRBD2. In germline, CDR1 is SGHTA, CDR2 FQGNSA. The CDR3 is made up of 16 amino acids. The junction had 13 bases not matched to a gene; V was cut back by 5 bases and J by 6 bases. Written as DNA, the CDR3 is TGTGCCAGCAGCCAGGACCTCAGCGGGGGGGCCTCCGAGCAGTACTTC. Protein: CASSQDLSGGASEQYF.

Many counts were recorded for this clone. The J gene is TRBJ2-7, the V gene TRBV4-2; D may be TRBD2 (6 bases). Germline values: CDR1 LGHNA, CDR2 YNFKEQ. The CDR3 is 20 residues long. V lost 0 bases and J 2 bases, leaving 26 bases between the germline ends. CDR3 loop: CASSQDLPGVLGQETYEQYF. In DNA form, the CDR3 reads TGTGCCAGCAGCCAAGATCTCCCGGGAGTCTTAGGGCAGGAGACCTACGAGCAGTACTTC.

DNA of the CDR3: TGTGCCAGCAGCTTACAAGATGCTAGCGCCCCTAACTCTGAGCAGTTCTTC. Encoded protein: CASSLQDASAPNSEQFF. V gene TRBV7-3 combines with J gene TRBJ2-1; the D gene is possibly TRBD2 (6 bases). This CDR3 is 17 amino acids long. Germline V gene lookup returns CDR1 SGHTA and CDR2 FQGTGA. Trimming cost V 2 bases and J 9 bases, with 23 bases left between them.

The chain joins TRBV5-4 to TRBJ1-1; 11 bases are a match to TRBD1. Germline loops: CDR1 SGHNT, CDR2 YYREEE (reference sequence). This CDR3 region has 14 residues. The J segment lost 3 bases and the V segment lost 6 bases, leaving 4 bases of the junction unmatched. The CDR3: CASNRDRGDTEAFF. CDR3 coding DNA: TGTGCCAGCAACCGGGACAGGGGGGACACTGAAGCTTTCTTT. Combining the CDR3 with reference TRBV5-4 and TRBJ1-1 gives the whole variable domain ETGVTQSPTHLIKTRGQQVTLRCSSQSGHNTVSWYQQALGQGPQFIFQYYREEENGRGNFPPRFSGLQFPNYSSELNVNALELDDSALYLCASNRDRGDTEAFFGQGTRLTVV.

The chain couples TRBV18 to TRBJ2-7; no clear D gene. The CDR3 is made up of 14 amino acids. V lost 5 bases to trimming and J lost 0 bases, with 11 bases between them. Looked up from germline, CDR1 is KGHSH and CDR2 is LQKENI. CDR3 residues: CASSSPSRSYEQYF. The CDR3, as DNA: TGTGCCAGCTCATCCCCCTCGCGCTCCTACGAGCAGTACTTC. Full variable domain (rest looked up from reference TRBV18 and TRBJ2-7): NAGVMQNPRHLVRRRGQEARLRCSPMKGHSHVYWYRQLPEEGLKFMVYLQKENIIDESGMPKERFSAEFPKEGPSILRIQQVVRGDSAAYFCASSSPSRSYEQYFGPGTRLTVT.

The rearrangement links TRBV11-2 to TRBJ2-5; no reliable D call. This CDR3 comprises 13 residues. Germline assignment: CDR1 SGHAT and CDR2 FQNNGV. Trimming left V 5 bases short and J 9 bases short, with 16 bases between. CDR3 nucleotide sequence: TGTGCCAGCAGCCCCGGCCCGACCCAGGCCCAGTACTTC. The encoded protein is CASSPGPTQAQYF. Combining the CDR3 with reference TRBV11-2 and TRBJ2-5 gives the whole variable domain EAGVAQSPRYKIIEKRQSVAFWCNPISGHATLYWYQQILGQGPKLLIQFQNNGVVDDSQLPKDRFSAERLKGVDSTLKIQPAKLEDSAVYLCASSPGPTQAQYFGPGTRLLVL.

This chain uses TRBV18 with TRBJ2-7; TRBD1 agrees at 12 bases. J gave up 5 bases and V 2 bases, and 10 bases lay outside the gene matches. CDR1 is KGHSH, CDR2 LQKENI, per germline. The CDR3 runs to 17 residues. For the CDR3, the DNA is TGTGCCAGCTCACCAGTTCCGGGACAGGGGGCTGGGAACGAGCAGTACTTC. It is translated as CASSPVPGQGAGNEQYF.

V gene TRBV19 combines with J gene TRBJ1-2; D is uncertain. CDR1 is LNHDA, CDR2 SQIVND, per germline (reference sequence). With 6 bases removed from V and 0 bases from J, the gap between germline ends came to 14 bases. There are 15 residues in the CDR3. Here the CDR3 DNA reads TGTGCCAGTAGCAAAAGACACGCTTCTAACTATGGCTACACCTTC. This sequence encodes CASSKRHASNYGYTF.

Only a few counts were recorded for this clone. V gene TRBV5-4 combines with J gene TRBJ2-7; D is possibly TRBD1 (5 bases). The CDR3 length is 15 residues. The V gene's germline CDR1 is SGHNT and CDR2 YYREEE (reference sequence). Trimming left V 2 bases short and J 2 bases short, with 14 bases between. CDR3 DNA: TGTGCCAGCAGCTTTCAAAGCAGGGTAACCTACGAGCAGTACTTC. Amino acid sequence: CASSFQSRVTYEQYF.

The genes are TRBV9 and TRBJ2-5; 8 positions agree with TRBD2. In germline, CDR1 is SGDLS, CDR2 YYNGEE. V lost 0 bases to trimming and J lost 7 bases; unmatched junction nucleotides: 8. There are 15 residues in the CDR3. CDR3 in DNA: TGTGCCAGCAGCGTAGATCGGACTAGCCCTGGGACCCAGTACTTC. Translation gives CASSVDRTSPGTQYF.

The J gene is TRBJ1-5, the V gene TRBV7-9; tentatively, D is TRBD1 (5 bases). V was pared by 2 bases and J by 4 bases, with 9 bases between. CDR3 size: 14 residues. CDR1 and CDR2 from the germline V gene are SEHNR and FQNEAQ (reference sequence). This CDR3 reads CASSLSAGNQPQHF. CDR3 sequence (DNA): TGTGCCAGCAGCTTAAGCGCAGGGAATCAGCCCCAGCATTTT.

The CDR3, as DNA: TGTGGAATGGGGGGGCCCCTCGACAATGAGCAGTTCTTC. It translates to CGMGGPLDNEQFF. The chain carries TRBV19 and TRBJ2-1; D perhaps matches TRBD2 (7 bases). Germline lookup yields CDR1 LNHDA and CDR2 SQIVND (reference sequence). The CDR3 is 13 amino acids. The variable domain in full, with the rest retrieved from reference TRBV19 and TRBJ2-1, is DGGITQSPKYLFRKEGQNVTLSCEQNLNHDAMYWYRQDPGQGLRLIYYSQIVNDFQKGDIAEGYSVSREKKESFPLTVTSAQKNPTAFYLCGMGGPLDNEQFFGPGTRLTVL.

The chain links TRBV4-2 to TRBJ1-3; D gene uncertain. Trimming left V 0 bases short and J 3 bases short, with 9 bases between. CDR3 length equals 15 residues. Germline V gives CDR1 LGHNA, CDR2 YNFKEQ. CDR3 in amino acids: CASSQDRGVGNTIYF. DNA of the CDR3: TGTGCCAGCAGCCAAGATCGCGGCGTTGGAAACACCATATATTTT.

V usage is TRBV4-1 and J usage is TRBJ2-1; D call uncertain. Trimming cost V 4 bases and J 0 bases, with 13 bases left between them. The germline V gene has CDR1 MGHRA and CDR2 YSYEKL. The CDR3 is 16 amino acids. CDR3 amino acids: CASSREFAGSYNEQFF. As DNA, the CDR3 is TGCGCCAGCAGCCGAGAATTCGCAGGCTCCTACAATGAGCAGTTCTTC.